Listed here is a single T cell receptor (beta chain). Its antigen remains undetermined. One base away there is no much larger clone; base qualities are not given. For every enrolled patient, mismatch repair deficiency was confirmed by either polymerase chain reaction or immunohistochemistry. TCR sequencing was performed for a few patients who responded to pembrolizumab therapy. In the phase II trial, pembrolizumab PD-1 blockade was tested prospectively in advanced mismatch repair-deficient cancers, no matter which tissue of origin the cancers came from. Peripheral blood T cell samples were gathered serially, both before PD-1 blockade started and at multiple time points afterward. Blood sampling times were expressed in weeks after the first pembrolizumab dose. This record comes from a study of PD-1 blockade in mismatch repair-deficient tumors (dated by TCRdb to the late 2010s). Study-level background: Between late 2013 and late 2016, approximately 90 consecutive patients with 11 to 13 mismatch repair-deficient cancer types, all previously treated and progressing, were enrolled in the trial. Tumor-associated T cell clones were tracked in the peripheral blood of patients responding to PD-1 blockade by deep sequencing of TCR CDR3 regions.

What the research found in general, with its limitations: Rapid expansion after pembrolizumab followed by contraction, generally before radiologic responses, was shown by tumor-resident clones, which were often undetectable in blood before treatment.

The library relied on the immunoSEQ multiplex PCR assay. TCRdb obtained this table from immuneACCESS and retained in-frame rearrangements with V and J assigned. These tables miss some clones; where compared with another copy, unresolved V genes account for less than half of the shortfall, and the remainder is unexplained. A total of approximately 100,000 clones appear in this sample, 82% of them only once. The top ten clonotypes cover around 5.8% of the sample. The source of this sequence is an adult with mismatch repair-deficient cancer. The sample consisted of peripheral blood, taken roughly 35 weeks after starting pembrolizumab.

The CDR3 protein: CASSRQGPGNTIYF. The DNA sequence reads TGTGCCAGTAGTCGCCAGGGGCCTGGAAACACCATATATTTT. The sequence links TRBV19 to TRBJ1-3; tentative D gene TRBD1, with 6 bases matching. V is shortened by 5 bases, J by 2 bases, and the region joining them spans 10 bases. From the cysteine through the phenylalanine, the CDR3 covers 14 amino acids. The only DNA kept is the CDR3, 42 bases in frame from the first base. For CDR1 and CDR2, the germline V gene (reference sequence) lists LNHDA and SQIVND.